Sequencing of this T cell receptor beta chain was carried out in a study of T cell changes during pregnancy in multiple sclerosis. The CDR3 spans 15 residues. The junction had 8 bases not matched to a gene; V was cut back by 5 bases and J by 3 bases. CDR1 is SEHNR and CDR2 is FQNEAQ in the germline V gene (reference sequence). Clones were sequenced by immunoSEQ multiplex PCR, and TCRdb holds only the in-frame ones, with some missing. The sample has just under 65,000 clones, around 90% seen once. The chain has TRBV7-9 and TRBJ2-7, with 9 nucleotides matching TRBD1. The clonotype comes from a female donor in good health, enrolled as a control in a pregnancy study. Sequences were derived from peripheral blood, sampled in the second trimester of pregnancy. In nucleotides, the CDR3 is TGTGCCAGCAGCCGCTCCCGGACAGGGGTCTACGAGCAGTACTTC. As protein: CASSRSRTGVYEQYF.